This T cell receptor (beta chain) is drawn from a study of identical twins. Template switching added a universal primer site; cDNA carried unique molecular identifiers. TCRdb used MiXCR to reprocess the 5' RACE reads, holding one entry per CDR3 protein. Of 540,000 or so distinct CDR3 sequences listed, approximately 20% are singletons. The ends lost 5 bases at V and 0 bases at J; junction bases unmatched: 6. CDR3 size: 16 residues. This clonotype showed up many times. This sample also belongs to another study, concerning yellow fever vaccine responses in identical twins.

The chain links TRBV12-3 or TRBV12-4 to TRBJ2-1, with 8 bases that match TRBD1. The sample comprised CD4+ T cells sorted from blood. This receptor was identified in a young woman in good health. CDR3 nucleotide sequence: TGTGCCAGCAGTGTAAGGACAGGGAGCTCCTACAATGAGCAGTTCTTC. Its translation: CASSVRTGSSYNEQFF.